This T cell receptor (beta chain) is drawn from a study of PD-1 blockade in classical Hodgkin lymphoma. General study points: It was CD4+ TCR diversity, not CD8+, that rose significantly by C4D1. Some patients started nivolumab under 1 year after ASCT, and they were excluded. Newly diagnosed patients had baseline TCR diversity that was reportedly lower than that of healthy donors.

Regarding this clone: Its matching antigen is unknown.

Relapses following autologous stem cell transplantation were seen in all patients, with brentuximab vedotin exposure varying. The table came from immunoSEQ multiplex PCR; TCRdb's copy has only in-frame clones and leaves some out. The table has over 25,000 clones, about 76% seen once. CDR1 is SQVTM, CDR2 ANQGSEA, per germline. The CDR3 extends over 15 amino acids. V trimming: 7 bases; J trimming: 2 bases; junction bases outside the gene matches: 7. V usage is TRBV29-1 and J usage is TRBJ2-2; TRBD1 aligns across 10 bases. This sequence originates from a human donor with classical Hodgkin lymphoma. Specimen: peripheral blood mononuclear cells (PBMCs), collected before the second cycle of nivolumab. CDR3 residues: CSALGTGVNTGELFF. The CDR3 DNA reads TGCAGCGCGCTTGGGACAGGGGTTAACACCGGGGAGCTGTTTTTT.